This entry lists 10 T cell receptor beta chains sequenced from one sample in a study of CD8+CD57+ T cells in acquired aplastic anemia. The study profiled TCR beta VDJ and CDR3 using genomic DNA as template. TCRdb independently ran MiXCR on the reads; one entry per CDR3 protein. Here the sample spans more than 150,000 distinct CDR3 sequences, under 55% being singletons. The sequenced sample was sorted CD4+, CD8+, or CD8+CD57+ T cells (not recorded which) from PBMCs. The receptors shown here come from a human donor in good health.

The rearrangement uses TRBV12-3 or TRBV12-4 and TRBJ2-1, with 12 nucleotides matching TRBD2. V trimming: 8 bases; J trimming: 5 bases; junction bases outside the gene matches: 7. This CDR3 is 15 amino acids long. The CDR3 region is CASARTSGADNEQFF. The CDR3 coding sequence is TGTGCCAGCGCCAGGACTAGCGGGGCCGACAATGAGCAGTTCTTC.

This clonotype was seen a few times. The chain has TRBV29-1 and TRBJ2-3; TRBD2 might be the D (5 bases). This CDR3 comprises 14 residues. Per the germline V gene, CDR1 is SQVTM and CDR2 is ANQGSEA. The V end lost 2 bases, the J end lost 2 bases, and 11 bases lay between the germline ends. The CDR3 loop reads CSVEIGLDTDTQYF. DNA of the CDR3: TGCAGCGTTGAAATAGGACTCGACACAGATACGCAGTATTTT.

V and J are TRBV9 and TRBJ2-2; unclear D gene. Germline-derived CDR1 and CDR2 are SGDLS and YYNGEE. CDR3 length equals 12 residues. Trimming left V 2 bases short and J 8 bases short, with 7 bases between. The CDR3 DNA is TGTGCCAGCAGCGTTGGGCAGGGGGAGCTGTTTTTT. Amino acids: CASSVGQGELFF.

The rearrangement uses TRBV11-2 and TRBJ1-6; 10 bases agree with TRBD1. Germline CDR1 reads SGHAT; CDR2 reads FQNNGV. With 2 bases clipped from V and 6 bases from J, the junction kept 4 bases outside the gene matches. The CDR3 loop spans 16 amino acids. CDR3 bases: TGTGCCAGCAGCTTAAGGACAGGGGGGCGTAATTCACCCCTCCACTTT. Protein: CASSLRTGGRNSPLHF.

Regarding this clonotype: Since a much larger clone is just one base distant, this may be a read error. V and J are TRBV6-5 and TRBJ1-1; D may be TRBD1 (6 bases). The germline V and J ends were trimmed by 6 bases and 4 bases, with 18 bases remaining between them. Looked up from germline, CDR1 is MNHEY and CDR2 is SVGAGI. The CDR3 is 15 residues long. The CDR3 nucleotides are TGTGCCAGCAGCCCTCGGACAGTTCGGAGCACTGAAGCTTTCTTT. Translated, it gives CASSPRTVRSTEAFF.

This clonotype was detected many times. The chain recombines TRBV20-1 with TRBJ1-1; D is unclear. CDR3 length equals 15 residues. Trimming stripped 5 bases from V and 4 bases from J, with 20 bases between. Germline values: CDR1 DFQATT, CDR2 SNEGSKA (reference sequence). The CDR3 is CSASRRSASGTEAFF. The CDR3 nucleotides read TGCAGTGCTTCTCGTAGAAGCGCTTCGGGCACTGAAGCTTTCTTT.

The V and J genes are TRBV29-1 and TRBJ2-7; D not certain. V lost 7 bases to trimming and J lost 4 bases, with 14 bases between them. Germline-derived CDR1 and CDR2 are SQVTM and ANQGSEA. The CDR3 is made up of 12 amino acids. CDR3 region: CSAKDSGYEQYF. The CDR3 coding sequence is TGCAGCGCCAAGGATTCTGGTTACGAGCAGTACTTC.

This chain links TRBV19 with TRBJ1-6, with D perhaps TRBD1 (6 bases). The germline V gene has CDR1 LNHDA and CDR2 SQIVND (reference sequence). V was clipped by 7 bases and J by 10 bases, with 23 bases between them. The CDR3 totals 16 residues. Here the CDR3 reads CASTTGRQGTLSPLHF. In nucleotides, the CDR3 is TGTGCCAGTACTACCGGTAGGCAGGGGACATTGTCACCCCTCCACTTT.

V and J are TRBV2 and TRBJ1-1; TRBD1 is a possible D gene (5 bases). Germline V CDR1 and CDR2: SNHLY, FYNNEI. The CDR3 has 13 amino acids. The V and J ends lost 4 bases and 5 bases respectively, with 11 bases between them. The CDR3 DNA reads TGTGCCAGCAGTGCCGACAGAACGACTGAAGCTTTCTTT. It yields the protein CASSADRTTEAFF.

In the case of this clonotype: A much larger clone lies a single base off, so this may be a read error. The CDR3 loop is CASSHSTGTAFSYEQYF. The CDR3 DNA sequence: TGTGCCAGCAGTCACTCCACCGGGACAGCATTCTCCTACGAGCAGTACTTC. The chain carries TRBV2 and TRBJ2-7; 7 nucleotides align to TRBD1. J was trimmed by 0 bases and V by 5 bases; bases with no gene match: 13. The CDR3 contains 17 residues. Germline lookup yields CDR1 SNHLY and CDR2 FYNNEI.